This paragraph reports one T cell receptor beta chain. The antigen is not known. PCR amplification relied on 60 Vbeta primers (plus 13 Jbeta primers). The data were produced by immunoSEQ multiplex PCR, yet TCRdb's version contains in-frame clones alone and is incomplete. The sample holds around 150,000 clones, approximately 77% seen once. The sample is drawn from a study of cytomegalovirus exposure and HLA in healthy donors. Findings of the study overall: The productive fraction for most TCR beta V segments was about 87% or about 30% in an earlier analysis.

V was clipped by 0 bases and J by 4 bases, with 10 bases between them. The germline V gene has CDR1 LGHNA and CDR2 YSLEER. CDR3 size: 14 residues. The sequence came from a woman aged 50 to 65 in good health and CMV-seronegative. Sample: PBMCs. The V and J genes are TRBV4-3 and TRBJ2-7; possibly TRBD1 for D (6 bases). Written as DNA, the CDR3 is TGCGCCAGCAGCCAAGATCCCAGGGGATACGAGCAGTACTTC. Its translation is CASSQDPRGYEQYF.